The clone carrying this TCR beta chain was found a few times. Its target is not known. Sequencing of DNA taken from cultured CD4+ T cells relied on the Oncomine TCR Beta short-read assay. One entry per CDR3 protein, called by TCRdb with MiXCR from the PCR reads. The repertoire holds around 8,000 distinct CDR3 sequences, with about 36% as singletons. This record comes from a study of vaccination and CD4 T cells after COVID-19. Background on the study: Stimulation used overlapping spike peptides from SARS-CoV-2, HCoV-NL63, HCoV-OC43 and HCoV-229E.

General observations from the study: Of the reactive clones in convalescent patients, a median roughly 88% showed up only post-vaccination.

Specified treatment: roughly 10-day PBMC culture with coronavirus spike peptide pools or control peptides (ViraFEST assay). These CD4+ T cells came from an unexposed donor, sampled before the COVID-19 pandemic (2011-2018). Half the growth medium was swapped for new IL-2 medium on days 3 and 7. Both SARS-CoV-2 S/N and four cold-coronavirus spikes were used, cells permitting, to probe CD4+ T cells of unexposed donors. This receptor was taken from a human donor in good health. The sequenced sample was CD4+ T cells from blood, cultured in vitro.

Written as DNA, the CDR3 is TGCAGTGCTAGAGATCGGGGCCCTACGCAGTATTTT. Amino acid sequence: CSARDRGPTQYF. V usage is TRBV20-1 and J usage is TRBJ2-3, with D possibly called TRBD1 or TRBD2 (5 bases each). Trimming removed 0 bases at V and 8 bases at J, with 9 bases between. The CDR3 contains 12 residues. CDR1 and CDR2 from the germline V gene are DFQATT and SNEGSKA (reference sequence).